Listed below are T cell receptor beta chains from one sample, sequenced in a study of shared clonotypes between healthy human individuals. Clones were read by immunoSEQ multiplex PCR, and TCRdb kept only the in-frame ones, dropping some. The table has some 500,000 clones, 95% to 97% seen once; the top ten hold approximately 0.06%. The sequenced material came from naive CD4+ T cells sorted from blood. The receptors stem from a woman under 40 in good health. Each CDR3 is given with its conserved first and last residue. A D gene is named only where the DNA matches it firmly. The listing skips clone size in some rows; elsewhere it reads once, few, many or a size class.

J	D	V	size	CDR3	DNA
TRBJ1-1	-	TRBV19	-	CASKRGANTEAFF	TGTGCCAGTAAACGGGGGGCGAACACTGAAGCTTTCTTT
TRBJ2-3	-	TRBV6-5	-	CASSYGLSTDTQYF	TGTGCCAGCAGTTACGGTCTGAGCACAGATACGCAGTATTTT
TRBJ2-1	-	TRBV7-9	-	CASRSKRNEQFF	TGTGCCAGCAGATCCAAGCGGAATGAGCAGTTCTTC
TRBJ2-7	-	TRBV5-1	once	CASSPDLGLPYEQYF	TGCGCCAGCAGCCCCGACCTGGGACTCCCCTACGAGCAGTACTTC
TRBJ1-1	TRBD1	TRBV4-1	-	CASSQPTGGTEAFF	TGCGCCAGCAGCCAACCGACAGGGGGCACTGAAGCTTTCTTT
TRBJ1-3	TRBD1	TRBV5-5	-	CASSLTGDSGNTIYF	TGTGCCAGCAGCTTAACAGGGGATTCTGGAAACACCATATATTTT
TRBJ2-3	TRBD2	TRBV6-5	-	CASSNRDRGRDTQYF	TGTGCCAGCAGCAACCGGGACCGCGGGAGGGATACGCAGTATTTT
TRBJ2-5	TRBD2	TRBV4-2	-	CASSQASGVNGGTQYF	TGTGCCAGCAGCCAAGCTAGCGGGGTGAATGGAGGGACCCAGTACTTC
TRBJ2-3	-	TRBV30	-	CAWSNVVADTQYF	TGTGCCTGGAGTAACGTAGTAGCGGATACGCAGTATTTT
TRBJ1-3	-	TRBV19	-	CASRNGGLLGGNTIYF	TGTGCCAGTAGAAACGGGGGACTCTTAGGTGGAAACACCATATATTTT
TRBJ2-7	-	TRBV6-5	-	CASRAWDRAPHEQYF	TGTGCCAGCCGGGCGTGGGACCGGGCTCCCCACGAGCAGTACTTC
TRBJ2-7	TRBD2	TRBV4-2	-	CASSSRTSGTHEQYF	TGTGCCAGCAGCTCACGGACTAGCGGGACCCACGAGCAGTACTTC
TRBJ2-7	TRBD2	TRBV5-1	-	CASSPGLAGTSYEQYF	TGCGCCAGCAGCCCGGGACTAGCGGGAACCTCCTACGAGCAGTACTTC